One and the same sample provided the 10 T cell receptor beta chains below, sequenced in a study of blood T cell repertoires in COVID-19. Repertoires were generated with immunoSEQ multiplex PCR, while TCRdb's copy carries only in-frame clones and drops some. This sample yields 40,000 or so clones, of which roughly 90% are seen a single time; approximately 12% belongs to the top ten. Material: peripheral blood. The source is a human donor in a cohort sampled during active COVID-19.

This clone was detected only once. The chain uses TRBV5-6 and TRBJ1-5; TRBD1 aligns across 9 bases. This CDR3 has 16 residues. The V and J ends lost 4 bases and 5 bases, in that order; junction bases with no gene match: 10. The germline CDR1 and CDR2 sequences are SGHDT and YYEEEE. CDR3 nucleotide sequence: TGTGCCAGCAGCCTTACGGGACAGGGTAGGGATCAGCCCCAGCATTTT. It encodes CASSLTGQGRDQPQHF.

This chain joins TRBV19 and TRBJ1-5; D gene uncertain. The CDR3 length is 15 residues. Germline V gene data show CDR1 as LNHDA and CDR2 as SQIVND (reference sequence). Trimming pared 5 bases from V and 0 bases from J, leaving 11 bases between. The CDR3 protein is CASSLGYSSNQPQHF. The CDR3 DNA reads TGTGCCAGTAGTCTAGGGTACAGTAGCAATCAGCCCCAGCATTTT.

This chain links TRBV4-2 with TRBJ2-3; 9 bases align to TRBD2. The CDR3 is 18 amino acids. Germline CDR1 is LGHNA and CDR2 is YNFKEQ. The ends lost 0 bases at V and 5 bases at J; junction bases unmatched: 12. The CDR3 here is CASSQDKGGGRAKDTQYF. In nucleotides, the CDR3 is TGTGCCAGCAGCCAAGATAAAGGGGGCGGGAGGGCCAAAGATACGCAGTATTTT.

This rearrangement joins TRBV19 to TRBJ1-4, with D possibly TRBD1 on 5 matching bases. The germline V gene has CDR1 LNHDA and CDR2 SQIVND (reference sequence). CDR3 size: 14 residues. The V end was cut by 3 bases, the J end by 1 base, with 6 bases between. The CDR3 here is CASSIGGTNEKLFF. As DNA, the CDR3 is TGTGCCAGTAGTATCGGGGGAACTAATGAAAAACTGTTTTTT.

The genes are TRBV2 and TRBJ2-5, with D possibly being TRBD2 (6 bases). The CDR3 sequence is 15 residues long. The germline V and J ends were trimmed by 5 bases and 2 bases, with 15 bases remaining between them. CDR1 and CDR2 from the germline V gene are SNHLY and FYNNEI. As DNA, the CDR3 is TGTGCCAGCAGTTTACTAGCAGGGCGTCAAGAGACCCAGTACTTC. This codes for CASSLLAGRQETQYF.

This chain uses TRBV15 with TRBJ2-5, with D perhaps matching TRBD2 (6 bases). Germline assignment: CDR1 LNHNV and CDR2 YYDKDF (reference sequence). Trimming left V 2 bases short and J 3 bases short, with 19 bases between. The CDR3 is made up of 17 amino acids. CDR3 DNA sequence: TGTGCCACCAGCAGACCCCCGCGGGGAGTTATAAAAGAGACCCAGTACTTC. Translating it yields CATSRPPRGVIKETQYF.

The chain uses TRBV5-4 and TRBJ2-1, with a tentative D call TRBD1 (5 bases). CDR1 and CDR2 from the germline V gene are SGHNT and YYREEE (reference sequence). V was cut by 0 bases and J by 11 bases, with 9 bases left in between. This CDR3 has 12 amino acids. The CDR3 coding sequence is TGTGCCAGCAGCTTGGTTGACAGCAAGCAGTTCTTC. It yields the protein CASSLVDSKQFF.

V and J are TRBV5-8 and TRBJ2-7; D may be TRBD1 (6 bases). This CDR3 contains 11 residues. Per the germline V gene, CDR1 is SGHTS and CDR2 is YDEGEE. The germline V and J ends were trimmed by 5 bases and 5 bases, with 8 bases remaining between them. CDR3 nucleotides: TGTGCCAGCAGTACAGGGAACGAGCAGTACTTC. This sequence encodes CASSTGNEQYF.

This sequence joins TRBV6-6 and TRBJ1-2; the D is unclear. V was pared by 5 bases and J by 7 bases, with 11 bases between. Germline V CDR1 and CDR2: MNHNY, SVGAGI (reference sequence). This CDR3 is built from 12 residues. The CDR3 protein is CASSPQAAGYTF. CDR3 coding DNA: TGTGCCAGCAGTCCTCAGGCCGCTGGCTACACCTTC.

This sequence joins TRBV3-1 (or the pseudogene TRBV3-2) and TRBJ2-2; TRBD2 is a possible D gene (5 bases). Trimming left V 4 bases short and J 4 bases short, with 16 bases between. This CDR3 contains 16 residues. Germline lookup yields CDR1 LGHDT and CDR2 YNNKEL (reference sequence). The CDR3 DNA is TGTGCCAGCAGCCCGGGGAGTTCAGTGACCACCGGGGAGCTGTTTTTT. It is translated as CASSPGSSVTTGELFF.